A selection of T cell receptor beta chains follows, all from one sample in a study of blood T cell repertoires in COVID-19. The repertoire was sequenced with immunoSEQ multiplex PCR; TCRdb's copy has only in-frame clones and lacks some. The repertoire consists of about 260,000 clones, with about 89% occurring once and the leading ten covering over 8%. Sequencing used peripheral blood. These receptors were obtained from a man aged 35-49 years with active or convalescent COVID-19. Each CDR3 is given without its conserved first and last residue. Fields, in order: V gene, CDR3 protein.

>TRBV6-5
ASSLYEQY
>TRBV13
ASSLAENEQF
>TRBV18
ASTPGTGGENTGELF
>TRBV3-1/TRBV3-2
ASEVAGTDTQY
>TRBV19
ASSIGAQGNEKLF
>TRBV6-5
ASSSELTYEQY
>TRBV6-1
ASSGRGAGVLDQPQH
>TRBV7-9
ASSQMTPTSGDSYEQY
>TRBV5-1
ASSYQGRELF
>TRBV13
ASSPGLAGGKYEQY
>TRBV9
ASSAAGGSTDTQY
>TRBV3-1/TRBV3-2
ASSQTQGKSNEQF
>TRBV18
ASSPVMGQANYGYT
>TRBV11-2
ASSPGTGDQPQH
>TRBV5-4
ASSLQGINNSPLH
>TRBV2
ASEGETGPRSLNTEAF
>TRBV29-1
SVGGNEQF
>TRBV12-3/TRBV12-4
ASTYSRNQPQH
>TRBV16
ASSRDSFGQPQH
>TRBV6-6
ASSPGDREGGEQY
>TRBV6-4
ASSDSGDRGFSGNTIY
>TRBV7-9
ASSLIADSNEQF
>TRBV5-4
ASSSGGGSDTQY
>TRBV6-2/TRBV6-3
ASSYEFRNYGYT
>TRBV20-1
SASSRGGTGELF
>TRBV18
ASSPTGGGQPQH
>TRBV19
ASSSNRAGTTDTQY
>TRBV6-5
ASSSRLAGESEQF
>TRBV6-5
ASNYRGRDEKLF
>TRBV24-1
ATSSDTTLYGYT
>TRBV7-3
ASSWGLAGEVDTQY
>TRBV29-1
SVRGGSGTNTYEQY
>TRBV19
ASGGYDRGNSPLH
>TRBV5-1
ASSLGELYNEQF
>TRBV5-4
ASSRQGTNEKLF
>TRBV11-3
ASSLDGQGVSVEQY
>TRBV7-8
ATLGGFGNTIY
>TRBV13
ASSHIAIEETQY
>TRBV7-8
ASSFDRGLGNTIY
>TRBV2
ASSRLAGPQAQY